These T cell receptor beta chains were read from a single sample in a study of blood T cells in healthy people across ages. TCRdb re-analysed the 5' RACE reads in MiXCR, keeping a single row per CDR3 protein. This repertoire shows approximately 960,000 distinct CDR3 sequences, under 35% found once; its top ten account for 10%. In addition, the sample was reused for a study of T cells of mothers and their children.

What was sequenced was blood. The receptors stem from a woman aged 40 to 55 in good health. The CDR3 runs from the conserved cysteine through the conserved F or W. Fields, in order: V gene, D gene, CDR3 length, clone size, J gene, CDR3 DNA, CDR3 protein. The D gene is left open where the match is weak. Some rows mark clone size as missing; the rest say once, few, many or name a class of expanded clone.

v_call: TRBV28
d_call: NA
cdr3_length: 14
clone_size: NA
j_call: TRBJ2-5
cdr3_nt: TGTGCCAGCAGTCCGAAGGGGGTCCCAGAGACCCAGTACTTC
cdr3_aa: CASSPKGVPETQYF

v_call: TRBV12-3/TRBV12-4
d_call: NA
cdr3_length: 14
clone_size: NA
j_call: TRBJ2-5
cdr3_nt: TGTGCCAGCAGTTTAAGTCCTAAGGAAGGGACCCAGTACTTC
cdr3_aa: CASSLSPKEGTQYF

v_call: TRBV20-1
d_call: TRBD2
cdr3_length: 15
clone_size: many
j_call: TRBJ2-3
cdr3_nt: TGCAGTGCTACTAGCGGAAGTACTAGCACAGATACGCAGTATTTT
cdr3_aa: CSATSGSTSTDTQYF

v_call: TRBV30
d_call: NA
cdr3_length: 11
clone_size: NA
j_call: TRBJ2-7
cdr3_nt: TGTGCCTGGAGCCTCGGGGACGAGCAGTACTTC
cdr3_aa: CAWSLGDEQYF

v_call: TRBV6-1
d_call: NA
cdr3_length: 14
clone_size: few
j_call: TRBJ1-6
cdr3_nt: TGTGCCAGCAGTGAAGAAAGGGAAGTGGATCCCCTCCACTTT
cdr3_aa: CASSEEREVDPLHF

v_call: TRBV5-5
d_call: NA
cdr3_length: 12
clone_size: NA
j_call: TRBJ1-4
cdr3_nt: TGTGCCAGCAGCATAGTACGGGAAAAACTGTTTTTT
cdr3_aa: CASSIVREKLFF

v_call: TRBV7-2
d_call: NA
cdr3_length: 14
clone_size: few
j_call: TRBJ2-3
cdr3_nt: TGTGCCAGCAGCTTAGTGGAGAGGGCAGATACGCAGTATTTT
cdr3_aa: CASSLVERADTQYF

v_call: TRBV6-5
d_call: NA
cdr3_length: 19
clone_size: few
j_call: TRBJ1-1
cdr3_nt: TGTGCCAGCAGTTACTCTTCTCCGGCAGGAATCGCAGGGAACACTGAAGCTTTCTTT
cdr3_aa: CASSYSSPAGIAGNTEAFF

v_call: TRBV18
d_call: TRBD1
cdr3_length: 15
clone_size: NA
j_call: TRBJ2-5
cdr3_nt: TGTGCCAGCTCACCAGGGACAGGGGAAGTAGAGACCCAGTACTTC
cdr3_aa: CASSPGTGEVETQYF

v_call: TRBV29-1
d_call: NA
cdr3_length: 14
clone_size: few
j_call: TRBJ2-2
cdr3_nt: TGCAGCGTTGATGTCTCTTCTGGGTCCGGGGAGCTGTTTTTT
cdr3_aa: CSVDVSSGSGELFF

v_call: TRBV20-1
d_call: NA
cdr3_length: 13
clone_size: few
j_call: TRBJ1-5
cdr3_nt: TGCAGTGCTAGTCTTGACAGCAATCAGCCCCAGCATTTT
cdr3_aa: CSASLDSNQPQHF

v_call: TRBV20-1
d_call: NA
cdr3_length: 12
clone_size: NA
j_call: TRBJ1-1
cdr3_nt: TGCAGTGCTCAGACAGCTGGGACTGAAGCTTTCTTT
cdr3_aa: CSAQTAGTEAFF

v_call: TRBV6-6
d_call: TRBD2
cdr3_length: 15
clone_size: many
j_call: TRBJ2-1
cdr3_nt: TGTGCCAGCAGTCACGAGCGGGGGAAGGACAATGAGCAGTTCTTC
cdr3_aa: CASSHERGKDNEQFF

v_call: TRBV20-1
d_call: NA
cdr3_length: 17
clone_size: many
j_call: TRBJ2-7
cdr3_nt: TGCAGTGCTAGTGAGGCCGTCGGTACAGAAAGGACCTACGAGCAGTACTTC
cdr3_aa: CSASEAVGTERTYEQYF

v_call: TRBV29-1
d_call: NA
cdr3_length: 11
clone_size: NA
j_call: TRBJ2-1
cdr3_nt: TGCAGCGGCGAAATGGGGGATGAGCAGTTCTTC
cdr3_aa: CSGEMGDEQFF

v_call: TRBV6-1
d_call: TRBD1
cdr3_length: 12
clone_size: few
j_call: TRBJ2-3
cdr3_nt: TGTGCCAGCAGTAAGGACAGGCCAACGCAGTATTTT
cdr3_aa: CASSKDRPTQYF

v_call: TRBV20-1
d_call: NA
cdr3_length: 13
clone_size: few
j_call: TRBJ2-7
cdr3_nt: TGCAGTGGCTCGGACAACAAGGATTACGAGCAGTACTTC
cdr3_aa: CSGSDNKDYEQYF

v_call: TRBV25-1
d_call: TRBD1
cdr3_length: 14
clone_size: NA
j_call: TRBJ2-3
cdr3_nt: TGTGCCAGCGGGAGACAGGGGTCCACAGATACGCAGTATTTT
cdr3_aa: CASGRQGSTDTQYF

v_call: TRBV28
d_call: NA
cdr3_length: 13
clone_size: NA
j_call: TRBJ2-3
cdr3_nt: TGTGCCAGCAGTCCAAGCGTGGAAGATACGCAGTATTTT
cdr3_aa: CASSPSVEDTQYF

v_call: TRBV9
d_call: NA
cdr3_length: 13
clone_size: few
j_call: TRBJ2-7
cdr3_nt: TGTGCCAGCAGCGTCGCCCCGGCTTACGAGCAGTACTTC
cdr3_aa: CASSVAPAYEQYF

v_call: TRBV5-1
d_call: TRBD2
cdr3_length: 17
clone_size: few
j_call: TRBJ2-3
cdr3_nt: TGCGCCAGCAGCTTGACTAGCGGGGGCGGGCGAGAAGATACGCAGTATTTT
cdr3_aa: CASSLTSGGGREDTQYF

v_call: TRBV7-2
d_call: NA
cdr3_length: 15
clone_size: NA
j_call: TRBJ2-5
cdr3_nt: TGTGCCAGCAGCCTAGGGGGGGGGCTTGGGAAGACCCAGTACTTC
cdr3_aa: CASSLGGGLGKTQYF

v_call: TRBV3-1
d_call: TRBD2
cdr3_length: 16
clone_size: NA
j_call: TRBJ2-7
cdr3_nt: TGTGCCAGCACTCTAGCGGGGGGGCCACCGCCCTACGAGCAGTACTTC
cdr3_aa: CASTLAGGPPPYEQYF

v_call: TRBV6-2/TRBV6-3
d_call: NA
cdr3_length: 18
clone_size: few
j_call: TRBJ2-7
cdr3_nt: TGTGCCAGCAGTTACCGCCCTAGAACCAGGGGGGGGACCTACGAGCAGTACTTC
cdr3_aa: CASSYRPRTRGGTYEQYF

v_call: TRBV11-2
d_call: NA
cdr3_length: 17
clone_size: NA
j_call: TRBJ2-7
cdr3_nt: TGTGCCAGCAGCTTAAGGGGGGGGACAGCAGCCTCCTACGAGCAGTACTTC
cdr3_aa: CASSLRGGTAASYEQYF

v_call: TRBV7-9
d_call: NA
cdr3_length: 12
clone_size: NA
j_call: TRBJ2-5
cdr3_nt: TGTGCCAGCAGCTTAGATAAAGAGACCCAGTACTTC
cdr3_aa: CASSLDKETQYF

v_call: TRBV20-1
d_call: TRBD2
cdr3_length: 16
clone_size: many
j_call: TRBJ2-5
cdr3_nt: TGCAGTGCTAGTTTGCCGGGGCTAGCGGTCCAAGAGACCCAGTACTTC
cdr3_aa: CSASLPGLAVQETQYF

v_call: TRBV11-1
d_call: NA
cdr3_length: 16
clone_size: NA
j_call: TRBJ2-3
cdr3_nt: TGTGCCAGCAGCTCCCACCAGACTAGTAGCACAGATACGCAGTATTTT
cdr3_aa: CASSSHQTSSTDTQYF

v_call: TRBV7-2
d_call: TRBD2
cdr3_length: 18
clone_size: few
j_call: TRBJ2-7
cdr3_nt: TGTGCCTCCTGGAAGCGGGACTCCTTTCCCTCTTCTATTTACGAGCAGTACTTC
cdr3_aa: CASWKRDSFPSSIYEQYF

v_call: TRBV20-1
d_call: NA
cdr3_length: 13
clone_size: many
j_call: TRBJ2-1
cdr3_nt: TGCAGTGCTCCAGGGGTCGGATACAATGAGCAGTTCTTC
cdr3_aa: CSAPGVGYNEQFF

v_call: TRBV5-1
d_call: NA
cdr3_length: 16
clone_size: many
j_call: TRBJ1-1
cdr3_nt: TGCGCCAGCAGCTTGGGGTATGGGCGACCGAACACTGAAGCTTTCTTT
cdr3_aa: CASSLGYGRPNTEAFF

v_call: TRBV28
d_call: NA
cdr3_length: 17
clone_size: NA
j_call: TRBJ1-1
cdr3_nt: TGTGCCAGCATCACCAAGTTGCGGTTGCGGGGGAACACTGAAGCTTTCTTT
cdr3_aa: CASITKLRLRGNTEAFF

v_call: TRBV7-2
d_call: NA
cdr3_length: 13
clone_size: NA
j_call: TRBJ1-2
cdr3_nt: TGTGCCAGCAGACCTGGGGCCCAAGGTGGCTACACCTTC
cdr3_aa: CASRPGAQGGYTF

v_call: TRBV30
d_call: NA
cdr3_length: 14
clone_size: NA
j_call: TRBJ1-5
cdr3_nt: TGTGCCTGGAAGGAGGGGCAGGGTGGGCAGCCCCAGCATTTT
cdr3_aa: CAWKEGQGGQPQHF

v_call: TRBV30
d_call: TRBD1
cdr3_length: 11
clone_size: few
j_call: TRBJ2-7
cdr3_nt: TGTGCCTGGTCGACAGGGTACGAGCAGTACTTC
cdr3_aa: CAWSTGYEQYF